Following are 22 T cell receptor beta chains from one sample sequenced in a study of beta chain features in type 1 diabetes. Study-level results: Type 1 diabetes patients had moderately but significantly shorter TCRB CDR3s in all four CD4+ subsets.

Their antigen targets remain unknown. Reverse transcribing all isolated RNA meant expressed TCRB transcripts were sequenced. This table comes from immunoSEQ multiplex PCR, and its TCRdb copy is limited to in-frame clones, with some not included. The sample holds about 250,000 clones, roughly a tenth seen once. Sequenced material: naive CD4+ T cells from blood. These receptors all stem from a man aged 25-45 years with type 1 diabetes.

This clone came up a few times. The CDR3 region has the DNA TGCGCCAGCAGCCAAATATGGGGACAGGCGAAACAAGAGACCCAGTACTTC. Its translation is CASSQIWGQAKQETQYF. This rearrangement joins TRBV4-1 to TRBJ2-5; 8 bases are shared with TRBD1. This CDR3 has 17 residues. From germline, CDR1 is MGHRA and CDR2 YSYEKL. V dropped 2 bases and J dropped 2; count of bases not matched to a gene: 10.

The chain joins TRBV5-1 to TRBJ2-2; 7 nucleotides align to TRBD1. There are 16 residues in the CDR3. The V gene end was trimmed by 4 bases and the J gene end by 4 bases; junction bases not matched to a gene: 10. Germline V gene data show CDR1 as SGHRS and CDR2 as YFSETQ. The CDR3 is CASSHDRSGGTGELFF. In DNA form, the CDR3 reads TGCGCCAGCAGCCACGACCGCTCAGGGGGCACCGGGGAGCTGTTTTTT.

There are a few counts of this clone. The chain is built from TRBV4-1 and TRBJ1-2; possible D gene TRBD1, 6 bases. Germline V gene data show CDR1 as MGHRA and CDR2 as YSYEKL. Trimming pared 0 bases from V and 4 bases from J, leaving 12 bases between. This CDR3 contains 15 residues. CDR3 residues: CASSQERQGLYGYTF. As DNA, the CDR3 is TGCGCCAGCAGCCAAGAACGGCAGGGGCTCTATGGCTACACCTTC.

This clone was seen only a few times. The rearrangement links TRBV6-5 to TRBJ1-2; 7 nucleotides align to TRBD1. With 8 bases clipped from V and 4 bases from J, the junction kept 13 bases outside the gene matches. CDR1 and CDR2 from the germline V gene are MNHEY and SVGAGI. The CDR3 contains 15 residues. CDR3 protein: CASRNTGTAPYGYTF. CDR3 bases: TGTGCCAGCCGAAATACCGGGACAGCACCCTATGGCTACACCTTC.

This chain connects TRBV7-9 to TRBJ1-4; D uncertain. CDR3 size: 12 residues. V was clipped by 5 bases and J by 6 bases, with 7 bases between them. Looked up from germline, CDR1 is SEHNR and CDR2 is FQNEAQ (reference sequence). The CDR3 spells CASSRDYEKLFF. As DNA, the CDR3 is TGTGCCAGCAGCCGGGATTATGAAAAACTGTTTTTT.

Written as DNA, the CDR3 is TGTGCCAGCAGCTTCGACACAGCAACTAATGAAAAACTGTTTTTT. Translated: CASSFDTATNEKLFF. The chain couples TRBV7-9 to TRBJ1-4; unclear D gene. Per germline, CDR1 SEHNR and CDR2 FQNEAQ (reference sequence). This CDR3 spans 15 amino acids. Trimming shortened V by 3 bases and J by 0 bases, and 8 bases separated the two germline ends.

This clone was detected a few times. The rearrangement links TRBV18 to TRBJ2-5; possibly TRBD1 for D (5 bases). Germline CDR1 KGHSH, CDR2 LQKENI. Trimming shortened V by 5 bases and J by 5 bases, and 12 bases separated the two germline ends. CDR3 length: 13 amino acids. CDR3 in amino acids: CASSLPGLETQYF. As DNA, the CDR3 is TGTGCCAGCTCATTACCAGGGTTGGAGACCCAGTACTTC.

V is TRBV5-6 and J is TRBJ1-4; D gene unclear. The CDR3 length is 12 residues. Germline V gene data show CDR1 as SGHDT and CDR2 as YYEEEE. The ends were cut back, 2 bases at V and 7 bases at J, with 6 bases in the middle. The CDR3 spells CASSFAGEKLFF. Written as DNA, the CDR3 is TGTGCCAGCAGCTTTGCCGGTGAAAAACTGTTTTTT.

The CDR3 DNA reads as TGTGCCAGCAGTTTATTGGCAGGTAGTAGCTACACCTTC. Translated, it gives CASSLLAGSSYTF. This chain joins TRBV28 and TRBJ1-2, with no clear D. V shed 1 base and J shed 9 bases, with 12 bases lying between them. CDR3 length: 13 residues. From germline, CDR1 is MDHEN and CDR2 SYDVKM.

The rearrangement uses TRBV7-2 and TRBJ1-1, with 7 positions matching TRBD1. The J segment lost 1 base and the V segment lost 3 bases, leaving 5 bases of the junction unmatched. The CDR3 contains 15 residues. Germline assignment: CDR1 SGHTA and CDR2 FQGNSA. The chain's CDR3 is CASSLTGRGNTEAFF. The DNA of the CDR3 is TGTGCCAGCAGCTTGACAGGGAGAGGGAACACTGAAGCTTTCTTT.

The chain combines TRBV5-1 with TRBJ2-3; 9 bases are shared with TRBD2. Germline V gene sequence: CDR1 SGHRS, CDR2 YFSETQ. The CDR3 loop spans 15 amino acids. Trimming cost V 1 base and J 5 bases; bases outside gene matches: 5. CDR3: CASSLPAGGVDTQYF. The CDR3 nucleotides are TGCGCCAGCAGCTTGCCGGCGGGGGGGGTAGATACGCAGTATTTT.

The rearrangement links TRBV7-2 to TRBJ2-7; D is unclear. Per the germline V gene, CDR1 is SGHTA and CDR2 is FQGNSA. CDR3 length: 13 amino acids. V was trimmed by 1 base and J by 3 bases, leaving 7 bases between them. For the CDR3, the DNA is TGTGCCAGCAGCTTAGGTCCCCTCTACGAGCAGTACTTC. Protein sequence: CASSLGPLYEQYF.

The chain combines TRBV7-9 with TRBJ2-3; D is unresolved. Trimming shortened V by 1 base and J by 2 bases, and 7 bases separated the two germline ends. The CDR3 is 14 residues long. Germline V lookup: CDR1 SEHNR, CDR2 FQNEAQ (reference sequence). CDR3 residues: CASSLGHYTDTQYF. DNA for the CDR3: TGTGCCAGCAGCTTAGGACATTACACAGATACGCAGTATTTT.

V and J are TRBV11-1 and TRBJ2-2; 7 bases line up with TRBD1. In germline, CDR1 is SGHAT, CDR2 FQDESV (reference sequence). The V and J ends lost 4 bases and 10 bases, in that order; junction bases with no gene match: 6. The CDR3 has 13 residues. The CDR3 DNA reads as TGTGCCAGCAGCTCGGGACAGACGGAGGAGCTGTTTTTT. Translating gives CASSSGQTEELFF.

In its sample, this clone was seen a few times. The chain links TRBV7-9 to TRBJ2-7, with TRBD1 matching 7 bases. Germline-derived CDR1 and CDR2 are SEHNR and FQNEAQ (reference sequence). The CDR3 sequence is 14 residues long. V was clipped by 5 bases and J by 2 bases; unmatched bases: 6. The chain's CDR3 is CASSPRDRTYEQYF. In DNA form, the CDR3 reads TGTGCCAGCAGCCCCCGGGACAGAACCTACGAGCAGTACTTC. Combining the CDR3 with reference TRBV7-9 and TRBJ2-7 gives the whole variable domain DTGVSQNPRHKITKRGQNVTFRCDPISEHNRLYWYRQTLGQGPEFLTYFQNEAQLEKSRLLSDRFSAERPKGSFSTLEIQRTEQGDSAMYLCASSPRDRTYEQYFGPGTRLTVT.

V is TRBV7-9 and J is TRBJ2-6; tentatively, D is TRBD1 (6 bases). Trimming took 6 bases from V and 0 from J, leaving 9 bases between them. CDR3 length: 15 residues. Germline lookup yields CDR1 SEHNR and CDR2 FQNEAQ (reference sequence). The CDR3 DNA reads as TGTGCCAGCAGTAAAGGGGGCTCTGGGGCCAACGTCCTGACTTTC. Translating gives CASSKGGSGANVLTF.

This clone was counted only a few times. This chain joins TRBV5-1 and TRBJ2-5; 11 nucleotides agree with TRBD2. Trimming at V came to 1 base and at J to 4 bases, leaving 6 bases not matched to a gene. Germline CDR1 reads SGHRS; CDR2 reads YFSETQ. The CDR3 is 16 amino acids. The CDR3 sequence: CASSLLAGGVGETQYF. CDR3 coding DNA: TGCGCCAGCAGCTTGCTAGCGGGGGGTGTCGGAGAGACCCAGTACTTC.

There are a few counts of this clone. The gene calls are TRBV19 and TRBJ1-2, with D possibly being TRBD1 (5 bases). This CDR3 is 14 amino acids long. In germline, CDR1 is LNHDA, CDR2 SQIVND (reference sequence). Trimming left V 3 bases short and J 1 base short, with 9 bases between. The CDR3 protein is CASSMEQVNYGYTF. CDR3 coding DNA: TGTGCCAGTAGTATGGAACAGGTTAACTATGGCTACACCTTC.

The V gene is TRBV7-9, the J gene TRBJ1-4; unclear D gene. The ends were cut back, 4 bases at V and 8 bases at J, with 8 bases in the middle. Germline CDR1 and CDR2: SEHNR and FQNEAQ (reference sequence). The CDR3 contains 12 residues. The CDR3 here is CASSSEVEKLFF. The CDR3 coding sequence is TGTGCCAGCAGCTCCGAGGTAGAAAAACTGTTTTTT.

The V call is TRBV19, the J call TRBJ1-2; TRBD1 is a possible D gene (5 bases). V lost 6 bases, J lost 4 bases, and 12 bases lay in between. The germline V gene encodes CDR1 LNHDA and CDR2 SQIVND (reference sequence). The CDR3 loop spans 13 amino acids. CDR3 nucleotides: TGTGCCAGTAGCCCGACAGAAGCCTATGGCTACACCTTC. Translated, it gives CASSPTEAYGYTF.

This sequence joins TRBV27 and TRBJ2-6; D unclear. Deletions cut 4 bases from V and 0 bases from J, with 10 bases between. CDR3 size: 16 residues. Per germline, CDR1 MNHEY and CDR2 SMNVEV (reference sequence). CDR3 nucleotides: TGTGCCAGCAGTTACCCTAGTCCCTCTGGGGCCAACGTCCTGACTTTC. Its translation is CASSYPSPSGANVLTF.

Concerning this clone: This sample also contains other DNA sequences that code for the same CDR3. The chain uses TRBV9 and TRBJ2-3; D is uncertain. Per the germline V gene, CDR1 is SGDLS and CDR2 is YYNGEE. The CDR3 is 13 amino acids. Trimming removed 0 bases from V and 6 bases from J, with 8 bases in between. CDR3 nucleotides: TGTGCCAGCAGCGTAGCCCCCGGGGATACGCAGTATTTT. Amino acids: CASSVAPGDTQYF.